The text below deals with one T cell receptor (beta chain). What it binds is unknown. The protocol was immunoSEQ multiplex PCR, while the TCRdb copy is restricted to in-frame clones and leaves out a portion. The sample carries roughly 49,000 clones, less than 85% recorded once. Trimming cost V 0 bases and J 7 bases, with 15 bases left between them. The CDR3 has 15 amino acids. Per germline, CDR1 MNHEY and CDR2 SMNVEV (reference sequence). The sample originates from a study of cytotoxic CD8 clonotypes in ibrutinib-treated CLL. Study as a whole: Timing of response sample collection was a median approximately eleven months after treatment start, with a range of 6 to 36. The study, taken as a whole, reports: Sampling times differed between sustained-remission and progressing patients. Clonality at baseline surpassed age-matched healthy donors and tracked circulating CD8+ T-cell counts. Clonality increased at ibrutinib response, then returned toward baseline at progression.

This clonotype was sampled from a human donor with chronic lymphocytic leukemia. J is TRBJ1-1 and V is TRBV27; a weak D match, TRBD1 (5 bases). The specimen was PBMCs, collected after 24 months of ibrutinib treatment. The CDR3 nucleotides read TGTGCCAGCAGTTTATCGGGACGGCTACCGCTTGAAGCTTTCTTT. This gives the protein CASSLSGRLPLEAFF.